The 3 T cell receptor beta chains below all came from one sample that was sequenced in a study of human T cells and chemical hapten exposure. One entry per CDR3 protein, called by TCRdb with MiXCR from the RACE reads. The sample lists a few hundred thousand distinct CDR3 sequences, roughly 7.4% seen once, with about 1.2% in the top ten. Time point meaning: pre-sensitization, week 0. Treatment in this sample: therapeutic diphenylcyclopropenone sensitization with weekly scalp DPC. Material: whole blood, obtained in connection with sensitization to the hapten diphenylcyclopropenone (DPC). The receptors here all came from a man aged 18 to 29 with alopecia areata. Some clones in this sample may be carry-over from other donors' samples.

This clonotype appeared a few times. The genes are TRBV12-3 or TRBV12-4 and TRBJ2-3; D is unclear. The CDR3 loop spans 16 amino acids. V was pared by 4 bases and J by 4 bases, with 18 bases between. CDR3 loop: CASSYLSVAHADTQYF. CDR3 DNA sequence: TGTGCCAGCAGTTACTTAAGTGTAGCTCACGCAGATACGCAGTATTTT.

The J gene is TRBJ2-3, the V gene TRBV4-1; weak D call: TRBD1 (5 bases). Per germline, CDR1 MGHRA and CDR2 YSYEKL. V was clipped by 5 bases and J by 2 bases, with 23 bases between them. The CDR3 is 18 residues long. This CDR3 reads CASSGPETASDNTDTQYF. DNA for the CDR3: TGCGCCAGCAGCGGCCCTGAGACAGCATCAGATAACACAGATACGCAGTATTTT.

The V and J genes are TRBV7-9 and TRBJ2-1; 12 bases map to TRBD2. V shed 1 base, J shed 5 bases, and the junction held 9 bases outside the gene matches. The CDR3 length is 18 residues. CDR1 is SEHNR and CDR2 is FQNEAQ in the germline V gene (reference sequence). The DNA of the CDR3 is TGTGCCAGCAGCTTAGTCGTAACTAGCGGGGGGTCGCACAATGAGCAGTTCTTC. This encodes CASSLVVTSGGSHNEQFF.